A selection of T cell receptor beta chains follows, all from one sample in a study of blood T cell repertoires in COVID-19. Clones were read by immunoSEQ multiplex PCR, and TCRdb kept only the in-frame ones, dropping some. There are approximately 180,000 clones in the sample; over 75% occur only once, and 7.5% to 10% lies in the top ten. The sequenced material came from peripheral blood. All receptors derive from an elderly woman with acute or convalescent COVID-19. Both conserved end residues are part of each CDR3. D genes are given only for firm matches. For some rows the clone size is stated as once, few or many, or as a class when expanded; others skip it.

- TRBJ1-4 TRBV28 TRBD1 TGTGCCAGTCTCTCCGGGACAGGAGATGAAAAACTGTTTTTT CASLSGTGDEKLFF
- TRBJ2-2 TRBV5-6 TRBD2 TGTGCCAGCAGCTTGAGGGCTAGCGGGGCCGTCACCGGGGAGCTGTTTTTT CASSLRASGAVTGELFF
- TRBJ2-7 TRBV19 TRBD1 TGTGCCAGTAGTACTCCCGGACAGGGCTCCTACGAGCAGTACTTC CASSTPGQGSYEQYF
- TRBJ1-2 TRBV27 TRBD1 TGTGCCAGCAGTCCTCTGGACAGGGTGTATGGCTACACCTTC CASSPLDRVYGYTF
- TRBJ2-7 TRBV3-1/TRBV3-2 TRBD2 TGTGCCAGCAGCCAACTGGCGACTAGCGGACCCTACGAGCAGTACTTC CASSQLATSGPYEQYF
- TRBJ1-1 TRBV6-1 - TGTGCCAGCAGTGAGAGGGTCGGCGCTTTCTTT CASSERVGAFF
- TRBJ2-1 TRBV7-2 - TGTGCCAGCAGTCGGGTGGTGTACAATGAGCAGTTCTTC CASSRVVYNEQFF
- TRBJ2-7 TRBV5-1 TRBD1 TGCGCCAGCAGCTCCGGGACAGGGGGCTACGAGCAGTACTTC CASSSGTGGYEQYF
few TRBJ1-5 TRBV19 - TGTGCCAGTAAACTCGAAGGCAGCACTACTAATCAGCCCCAGCATTTT CASKLEGSTTNQPQHF
- TRBJ2-2 TRBV5-4 - TGTGCCAGCAGCTTGGTTGGAGGGGGCGGAGGAACCGGGGAGCTGTTTTTT CASSLVGGGGGTGELFF
once TRBJ2-5 TRBV5-1 TRBD2 TGCGCCAGCGGCCCCCTAGCGGGCAGGGAGACCCAGTACTTC CASGPLAGRETQYF
- TRBJ1-3 TRBV5-1 - TGCGCCAGCAGCGGGGCAGGCCACTCTGGAAACACCATATATTTT CASSGAGHSGNTIYF
- TRBJ2-5 TRBV7-2 TRBD2 TGTGCCAGCCGCGGGGGTTTTGGACTCGCGGGGGGGCGAGGGGAGACCCAGTACTTC CASRGGFGLAGGRGETQYF
- TRBJ2-6 TRBV7-3 TRBD1 TGTGCCAGCAGCCCCCGGACAGGGGCTGGGGCCAACGTCCTGACTTTC CASSPRTGAGANVLTF
- TRBJ2-5 TRBV20-1 - TGCAGTGCTAGGGGGGCGGAGACCCAGTACTTC CSARGAETQYF
- TRBJ2-1 TRBV27 - TGTGCCAGCAGTTTTCGTCGCGGGGGCCTTGGGGCGCAGTTCTTC CASSFRRGGLGAQFF
- TRBJ1-1 TRBV12-5 - TGTGCTAGTGGTTTGGCAGAAAACACTGAAGCTTTCTTT CASGLAENTEAFF
few TRBJ2-3 TRBV28 TRBD1 TGTGCCAGCAGGGAGGGACAGGAATCTACGCAGTATTTT CASREGQESTQYF
once TRBJ1-2 TRBV3-1/TRBV3-2 - TGTGCCAGCAGCCAAGATCTCAACAGCCGAAAAACCTTC CASSQDLNSRKTF
once TRBJ2-1 TRBV29-1 TRBD2 TGCAGCGTTGAGCGGGAGAGGATCAATGAGCAGTTCTTC CSVERERINEQFF
- TRBJ2-7 TRBV6-5 - TGTGCCAGCAGTTATTCCGCCGGGGGCGAGCAGTACTTC CASSYSAGGEQYF
- TRBJ1-2 TRBV29-1 TRBD1 TGCAGCGTGTGGGATACCGGACAGGGAACTAAGCTTAACTATGGCTACACCTTC CSVWDTGQGTKLNYGYTF
- TRBJ1-2 TRBV5-6 TRBD1 TGTGCCAGCAGCGCAGGACAGGGCAGGGGAGGCTACACCTTC CASSAGQGRGGYTF
- TRBJ1-3 TRBV15 - TGTGCCACCAGCAGAGATTTCGGGTTGGGAAACACCATATATTTT CATSRDFGLGNTIYF
- TRBJ2-7 TRBV29-1 - TGCAGCGTTGATAAAGGGATTAGCGACGAGCAGTACTTC CSVDKGISDEQYF
- TRBJ1-4 TRBV19 - TGTGCCAGTAGTATAGGAGGCCGGGAAAAACTGTTTTTT CASSIGGREKLFF
- TRBJ2-3 TRBV5-6 - TGTGCCAGCAGCTGGAGCCTTTCTGTGGCCAGCACAGATACGCAGTATTTT CASSWSLSVASTDTQYF
- TRBJ1-1 TRBV7-2 - TGTGCCAGCAGCTTAATTGGTTTGAGCGGGGGGCCCAGGAACACTGAAGCTTTCTTT CASSLIGLSGGPRNTEAFF
- TRBJ2-3 TRBV5-1 - TGCGCCAGCAGCCACACAGATACGCAGTATTTT CASSHTDTQYF
- TRBJ2-1 TRBV25-1 TRBD2 TGTGCCAGCGGGGGACTAGCGGGAAATGAGCAGTTCTTC CASGGLAGNEQFF
once TRBJ1-5 TRBV2 - TGTGCCAGCAGTGAAAACAGGGTGGGCCAGCCCCAGCATTTT CASSENRVGQPQHF
- TRBJ2-7 TRBV12-3/TRBV12-4 - TGTGCCAGCAGTTCCTGGACAGAGCAGTACTTC CASSSWTEQYF
- TRBJ2-1 TRBV5-3 TRBD2 TGTGCCAGAAGCTTGTCCCTAGCGGGGCATTACAATGAGCAGTTCTTC CARSLSLAGHYNEQFF
once TRBJ1-4 TRBV2 TRBD1 TGTGCCAGCGGATTGACAGGGGGGGATGAAAAACTGTTTTTT CASGLTGGDEKLFF
few TRBJ2-3 TRBV6-5 TRBD2 TGTGCCAGCAGTTACGATAGCGGGACGCTCCTAGATACGCAGTATTTT CASSYDSGTLLDTQYF
once TRBJ1-5 TRBV6-5 - TGTGCCAGCAGCCGGACTCCCGAAGGGAATCAGCCCCAGCATTTT CASSRTPEGNQPQHF
- TRBJ1-5 TRBV5-6 TRBD1 TGTGCCAGCAGCCGCACCGGGACAGGGGGCTTCAATCAGCCCCAGCATTTT CASSRTGTGGFNQPQHF
- TRBJ1-4 TRBV4-3 TRBD1 TGCGCCAGCAGCCAAGGGACAGGAGTGGGTGAAAAACTGTTTTTT CASSQGTGVGEKLFF
once TRBJ1-4 TRBV11-2 TRBD1 TGTGCCAGCAGCCAGACAGGGGGGAAATCAACTAATGAAAAACTGTTTTTT CASSQTGGKSTNEKLFF
- TRBJ2-1 TRBV5-5 TRBD1 TGTGCCAGCAGCTCAACCCCGGACAGGATCTCCTACAATGAGCAGTTCTTC CASSSTPDRISYNEQFF
- TRBJ1-6 TRBV11-2 TRBD1 TGTGCCAGCCAGGGGGTTAATTCACCCCTCCACTTT CASQGVNSPLHF
few TRBJ2-7 TRBV28 - TGTGCCAGCAGCCTTGGAACTAGGACGGCCCACGAGCAGTACTTC CASSLGTRTAHEQYF
- TRBJ2-7 TRBV5-4 TRBD1 TGTGCCAGCAGCTTGACAGGGGGCTACGAGCAGTACTTC CASSLTGGYEQYF
- TRBJ2-7 TRBV4-1 TRBD1 TGCGCCAGCAGCAACCCCGGGACAGGTTACGAGCAGTACTTC CASSNPGTGYEQYF
- TRBJ2-6 TRBV7-8 - TGTGCCAGCAGCTTAGGGGCTTCGGGGGCCAACGTCCTGACTTTC CASSLGASGANVLTF